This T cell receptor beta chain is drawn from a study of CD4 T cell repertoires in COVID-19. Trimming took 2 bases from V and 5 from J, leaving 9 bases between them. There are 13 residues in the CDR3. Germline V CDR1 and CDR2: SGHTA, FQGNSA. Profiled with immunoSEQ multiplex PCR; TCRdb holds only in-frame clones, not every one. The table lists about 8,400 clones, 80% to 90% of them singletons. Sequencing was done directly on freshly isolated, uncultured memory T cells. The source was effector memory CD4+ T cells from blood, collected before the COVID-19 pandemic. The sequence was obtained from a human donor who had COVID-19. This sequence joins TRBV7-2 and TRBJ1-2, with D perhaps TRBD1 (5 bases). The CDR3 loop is CASSLFTGYGYTF. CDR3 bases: TGTGCCAGCAGCTTATTTACAGGTTATGGCTACACCTTC. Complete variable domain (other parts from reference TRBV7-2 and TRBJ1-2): GAGVSQSPSNKVTEKGKDVELRCDPISGHTALYWYRQSLGQGLEFLIYFQGNSAPDKSGLPSDRFSAERTGGSVSTLTIQRTQQEDSAVYLCASSLFTGYGYTFGSGTRLTVV.